These 16 T cell receptor beta chains originate from one sample sequenced in a study of T cell responses to AZD1222 COVID-19 vaccine. Libraries were prepared by immunoSEQ multiplex PCR; TCRdb keeps only in-frame clonotypes and omits some of them. The table lists about 77,000 clones, about 92% of them singletons. The source material was peripheral blood, sampled 28 days after the second AZD1222 dose. The receptors shown here come from an adult who received the AZD1222 COVID-19 vaccine.

The chain joins TRBV11-3 to TRBJ2-1, with 11 bases matching TRBD2. The junction had 7 bases not matched to a gene; V was cut back by 5 bases and J by 7 bases. Germline V gene lookup returns CDR1 SGHNT and CDR2 YENEEA. The CDR3 totals 15 residues. The CDR3, as DNA: TGTGCCAGCAGCCCGACTAGCGGGAAATGGAATGAGCAGTTCTTC. It is translated as CASSPTSGKWNEQFF.

The V gene is TRBV6-6, the J gene TRBJ2-3; D may correspond to TRBD1 or TRBD2 (5 bases each). V lost 5 bases, J lost 0 bases, and 18 bases lay in between. In germline, CDR1 is MNHNY, CDR2 SVGAGI (reference sequence). The CDR3 extends over 17 amino acids. CDR3 sequence (DNA): TGTGCCAGCAGTCACCCTCCGACAGACTATAGCACAGATACGCAGTATTTT. Its protein product is CASSHPPTDYSTDTQYF.

CDR3 residues: CASSPPGPLFYEQYF. The CDR3 nucleotides read TGTGCCAGCAGTCCCCCCGGGCCCCTTTTCTACGAGCAGTACTTC. The chain is built from TRBV28 and TRBJ2-7, with D unclear. CDR1 is MDHEN and CDR2 is SYDVKM in the germline V gene. The V end lost 5 bases, the J end lost 3 bases, and 17 bases lay between the germline ends. The CDR3 spans 15 residues.

The V call is TRBV10-3, the J call TRBJ1-3, with D unresolved. CDR1 is ENHRY, CDR2 SYGVKD, per germline. The CDR3 totals 13 residues. Trimming took 3 bases from V and 8 from J, leaving 11 bases between them. The CDR3: CAISDLRPDTIYF. The CDR3 bases are TGTGCCATCAGTGACCTCCGTCCGGACACCATATATTTT.

The rearrangement links TRBV29-1 to TRBJ2-2; a possible D gene is TRBD2 (7 bases). V lost 7 bases, J lost 0 bases, and 18 bases lay in between. Germline values: CDR1 SQVTM, CDR2 ANQGSEA. The CDR3 length is 16 residues. In DNA form, the CDR3 reads TGCAGCGCCCAAAAATCGGGGGGCACGAACACCGGGGAGCTGTTTTTT. It translates to CSAQKSGGTNTGELFF.

The chain uses TRBV7-8 and TRBJ2-1, with 14 bases identical to TRBD2. Germline V gene lookup returns CDR1 SGHVS and CDR2 FQNEAQ. With 0 bases clipped from V and 15 bases from J, the junction kept 7 bases outside the gene matches. The CDR3 runs to 15 residues. The CDR3 region has the DNA TGTGCCAGCAGCTTAGCCATGGGACTAGCGGGAGTAAGGTTCTTC. Translated: CASSLAMGLAGVRFF.

This clone was picked up one time. The chain uses TRBV7-7 and TRBJ2-3; D remains unclear. The germline gives CDR1 SSHAT, CDR2 FNYEAQ (reference sequence). The CDR3 has 13 residues. Trimming took 0 bases from V and 3 from J, leaving 4 bases between them. The CDR3 sequence is CASSLAVTDTQYF. The CDR3 DNA reads as TGTGCCAGCAGCTTAGCGGTGACAGATACGCAGTATTTT.

This clone was recorded once. The chain combines TRBV29-1 with TRBJ1-1; D gene uncertain. The CDR3 contains 12 residues. Germline V lookup: CDR1 SQVTM, CDR2 ANQGSEA. With 6 bases removed from V and 7 bases from J, the gap between germline ends came to 15 bases. The chain's CDR3 is CSVRPENGEAFF. The CDR3 DNA sequence: TGCAGCGTGCGGCCCGAGAACGGTGAAGCTTTCTTT.

V and J are TRBV28 and TRBJ2-7, with D possibly TRBD1 on 5 matching bases. Germline values: CDR1 MDHEN, CDR2 SYDVKM. The CDR3 runs 12 residues. Deletions cut 2 bases from V and 9 bases from J, with 11 bases between. CDR3 sequence: CASSLQQGTQYF. Written as DNA, the CDR3 is TGTGCCAGCAGTTTACAGCAGGGAACGCAGTACTTC.

The CDR3 protein is CASSFRGVDTEAFF. The CDR3 coding sequence is TGTGCCAGCAGCTTTCGGGGGGTGGACACTGAAGCTTTCTTT. The chain recombines TRBV6-6 with TRBJ1-1, with D possibly TRBD1 on 5 matching bases. This CDR3 has 14 residues. The V and J ends lost 6 bases and 3 bases respectively, with 14 bases between them. Germline loops: CDR1 MNHNY, CDR2 SVGAGI (reference sequence).

V and J are TRBV6-1 and TRBJ1-4, with 8 bases fitting TRBD1. V shed 4 bases and J 10 bases; nucleotides not matched to a gene: 14. Germline loops: CDR1 MNHNS, CDR2 SASEGT. The CDR3 extends over 16 amino acids. In nucleotides, the CDR3 is TGTGCCAGCAGTGTCACCACAGGGGGGGAAGGGGGAAAACTGTTTTTT. This gives the protein CASSVTTGGEGGKLFF.

The chain uses TRBV27 and TRBJ1-5, with D tentatively TRBD1 (5 bases). The V end was cut by 2 bases, the J end by 9 bases, with 14 bases between. CDR1 is MNHEY, CDR2 SMNVEV, per germline (reference sequence). This CDR3 region has 14 residues. The chain's CDR3 is CASSLKVGPGPQHF. CDR3 DNA sequence: TGTGCCAGCAGTTTAAAAGTGGGACCGGGGCCCCAGCATTTT.

The chain links TRBV10-3 to TRBJ2-2, with a tentative D call TRBD1 (6 bases). From germline, CDR1 is ENHRY and CDR2 SYGVKD. CDR3 length: 15 residues. Trimming took 8 bases from V and 4 from J, leaving 17 bases between them. CDR3 in amino acids: CAIGQLAVGTGELFF. Here the CDR3 DNA reads TGTGCCATCGGACAGTTAGCTGTCGGCACCGGGGAGCTGTTTTTT.

V and J are TRBV24-1 and TRBJ1-2, with 9 bases matching TRBD1. Germline V gene data show CDR1 as KGHDR and CDR2 as SFDVKD. The CDR3 consists of 15 residues. The V segment lost 2 bases and the J segment 6 bases; nucleotides outside the gene matches: 6. In DNA form, the CDR3 reads TGTGCCACCAGTGATTCGGGGACAGGGAAGGATGGCTACACCTTC. Its protein product is CATSDSGTGKDGYTF.

The V and J genes are TRBV29-1 and TRBJ1-2, with D unclear. CDR3 length: 12 residues. In germline, CDR1 is SQVTM, CDR2 ANQGSEA. V was trimmed by 7 bases and J by 7 bases, leaving 16 bases between them. The CDR3 here is CSAGRAPAGYTF. The CDR3 DNA reads TGCAGCGCCGGGCGGGCCCCAGCTGGCTACACCTTC.

This clone has more than one count but fewer than ten. The rearrangement links TRBV10-1 to TRBJ1-2; D perhaps matches TRBD1 (5 bases). The CDR3 covers 14 residues. Trimming took 2 bases from V and 7 from J, leaving 14 bases between them. Germline CDR1 and CDR2: WNHNN and SYGVQD (reference sequence). CDR3 residues: CASSEAPGSRGYTF. Written as DNA, the CDR3 is TGCGCCAGCAGTGAGGCCCCAGGGTCGCGTGGCTACACCTTC.